This paragraph covers one T cell receptor beta chain sequence. In this sample, this clone turned up a few times. The antigen it binds to is not known. Per-base quality was not reported, and no clone a single base away is much larger than it. Libraries were constructed by the immunoSEQ multiplex PCR assay. The multiplex PCR relied on a mix of 60 forward primers for TCR Vbeta segments and 13 reverse primers for TCR Jbeta segments. Amplification of the CDR3 region of rearranged TCR beta genes was performed with a multiplex PCR assay on genomic DNA. On the Illumina HiSeq System, the amplified TCR beta libraries were sequenced as 87-base-pair reads. The paper's processing steps were these. A later analysis counted some 80 million unique TCR beta chains across the 600 to 850 repertoires, and around 9.9 million of these chains were shared by at least two donors. To remove PCR and sequencing errors, raw reads were error-corrected and collapsed into unique sequences using a nearest-neighbor algorithm that merged closely related sequences. CDR3 sequences were aligned to IMGT reference sequences to assign V, D and J gene segments. Each retained sequence needed at least a six-nucleotide match to both a V gene segment and a J gene segment. Rearrangements were classified as productive when the CDR3 lacked stop codons and remained in frame with V and J, and all other rearrangements were classified as non-productive. Following IMGT convention, CDR3 was defined as the stretch from the second conserved V-encoded cysteine to the conserved J-encoded phenylalanine. Sequences without an unambiguous match to a single V gene segment were excluded from the earlier analysis of a few hundred of the donors. In an earlier analysis of more than 500 of the donors, a V segment was called functional when productive rearrangements were above 56.7%, and segregating when the standard deviation between donors exceeded 5%. To diagnose cytomegalovirus status from the catalog of TCR beta chain sequences, a statistical classification framework was built. A later analysis assigned V and J genes by comparing TCR nucleotide sequences with IMGT/GENE-DB human TR gene sequences. The TCRdist pipeline was used in a later analysis to assign CDR3 sequences and most-parsimonious VDJ recombination scenarios. In a later analysis, every TCR beta chain was defined by the combination of its CDR3 amino acid sequence and its V-gene family, and reads without a unique V-gene family were dropped. As a way to deal with suspected cross-contamination and a sequencing artifact, a later analysis dropped hundreds of nucleotide sequences that were highly shared and had low generation probability. For each public chain, a later analysis derived a clonal expansion index from normalized ranks of inferred template counts within each repertoire. In a later analysis, generation probabilities were computed using a VDJ recombination model fitted to out-of-frame rearrangements, and the results were checked against IGoR. Hypergeometric tests were used in a later analysis to score TCR-TCR, TCR-HLA and TCR-CMV co-occurrence, with a repertoire-size bias correction applied to the TCR pairs. In a later analysis, false discovery rates were estimated by permuting HLA or CMV assignments 20 times. In a later analysis, co-occurring TCRs were grouped using DBSCAN, with TCRdist sequence similarity added in when clustering inside HLA-allele-positive subsets. Repertoires with fewer than 30,000 or more than 120,000 public chains, plus five repertoires with anomalous nucleotide sharing, were excluded from co-occurrence clustering. Sourced from immuneACCESS, this table was stored by TCRdb with only in-frame sequences that have V and J called. A share of the clones is absent; for the studies checked, an unresolved V gene accounts for under half, and the remainder has no known explanation. V, J and clone size are those of that table, while D and trimming were read from the DNA. Counted in this sample were 150,000 to 200,000 clones; approximately 70% of them appeared once. The leading ten clones occupy 1.8% of the sample.

The sample belongs to a study of cytomegalovirus exposure and HLA in healthy donors (dated by TCRdb to about 2017). At the level of the whole study: An earlier analysis of 550 to 700 of the donors reported more than 250 Gb of sequence data and some 100 million unique TCR beta sequences from about 179 million T cells. An early release covering approximately 600 HLA-typed donors comprised about 320 gigabases of sequencing data and some 79 million unique TCR sequences. Of the roughly 410 genotyped donors, 81% were placed in the genetic ancestry cluster associated with self-reported Caucasian donors. The aim of the study was to test whether cataloging public T cell receptors could identify signatures of past pathogen exposure. The study profiled the T cell repertoires of hundreds of subjects by immunosequencing and related them to cytomegalovirus serostatus. Along with the roughly 670-subject first cohort, a separate validation cohort of around 110 different subjects was used. To predict cytomegalovirus infection status, the study brought together high-throughput TCR immunosequencing, statistical association of individual TCRs with disease status, and machine learning. In a later analysis, previously published TCR beta repertoires from 500 to 750 donors were re-analyzed and high-resolution HLA genotyping was added so that TCR occurrence patterns could be studied. Rather than using new phenotypic data, the later analysis identified candidate immune exposures from TCR beta sequences and from how often those sequences occurred across donors. An earlier analysis of around 580 of the donors used high-throughput TCR beta sequencing to judge whether each TCR beta V gene segment behaved as functional or pseudogenic. Donor age, sex, ethnicity and CMV serostatus were compiled together with the repertoire data. Genome-wide SNP genotypes for about 65% of the 666 donors were used in a later genetic analysis, which treated that subset as a discovery cohort. Every discovery cohort repertoire had been produced on one sequencing platform. Both class I and class II loci were covered by HLA typing, at four-digit resolution. Typing coverage differed by locus: A, B, C, DRB1 and DQB1 were typed in roughly 620-630 donors, DQA1 in approximately 520, DPA1 in nearly 610, and DPB1 in 450 to 490. Five DR-DQ haplotypes were handled as single units for association and clustering because linkage in the cohort was strong. Among 398 genotyped donors of the cohort, an average of about 220,000 unique TCR beta nucleotide sequences was sequenced per donor, of which approximately 18% were non-productive.

The full study reports these points: HLA typing was unavailable for some donors at each locus, so association tests used only the typed subset. In a later analysis, several top co-occurrence clusters were reported to appear linked to parvovirus B19, influenza, CMV and Epstein-Barr virus. About 17 rarely observed V segments, including chromosome 9 orphons, were excluded from the earlier analysis of several hundred of the donors because counts were too low. A total of about 150 TCR beta chains were listed by the study as associated with cytomegalovirus. A later analysis found that HLA-associated TCR beta chains were more clonally expanded and had lower generation probabilities than equally common non-associated chains. A later analysis found that TCR association rates varied across HLA loci, with DRB1 alleles showing the most associated TCRs and HLA-C alleles the fewest. A group of highly shared sequence variants was considered likely to be a technical artifact of the sequencing pipeline. An earlier analysis of approximately 540 of the donors showed that most TCR beta V segments appeared in productive rearrangements either about 87% or about 30% of the time, which broadly matched IMGT annotations. Strong co-occurrence of HLA alleles, especially DR and DQ, made assigning TCR associations to individual alleles difficult. According to a later analysis, most CMV-associated TCR beta chains appeared to be HLA-restricted, and the HLA associations seemed to be driven largely by CMV exposure. Correlated functional status among segregating V segments might be attributable to linkage disequilibrium, but an unknown experimental factor could not be ruled out. Cytomegalovirus status was reported to be diagnosed by the classifier with high specificity and sensitivity in both the original and validation cohorts. A further reported finding was that TCR beta sequences accurately predicted the HLA-A and HLA-B alleles for most subjects in the first cohort. A later genetic analysis reported fewer N-insertions in productive TCRs among donors in an Asian-associated ancestry cluster than the roughly 700-donor mean. CMV serostatus was the only immune exposure information available for the cohort. A few of the identified cytomegalovirus-associated TCR beta chains were confirmed in vitro to be specific for cytomegalovirus antigens. In this cohort, only TCR beta chains were sequenced, and detectable features were limited by the absence of alpha or paired-chain data. Presence/absence analyses assumed roughly uniform sequencing depth across donors, an assumption that may not hold. The authors suggested that the approach could potentially be extended to other disease states and immunological phenotypes. While some public TCRs were present in many individuals, most TCR sequences turned up only very rarely across donors. A later genetic analysis associated a missense DCLRE1C variant with V-gene and J-gene trimming of TCR beta chains, and an independent cohort replicated the association. Because the 87-base-pair reads could not distinguish some IMGT-functional V segments, including TRBV6-2 and TRBV6-3, those segments were excluded. In a later analysis, some 17,000 TCR beta sequences were associated with specific HLA alleles at a false discovery rate of 0.05.

The CDR3 holds 15 amino acids from the cysteine to the phenylalanine. The retained sequence is limited to the CDR3, 45 bases, with the frame set at the first base. Compared with germline, V lacks 5 bases and J lacks 5 bases; bases without a gene match: 6. The germline V gene provides CDR1 LGHNA and CDR2 YSLEER. The cohort was made up of 500 to 850 healthy bone marrow donors. At the time of sampling, every cohort member was nominally healthy, though immune exposures that went unrecorded were likely present. The donor tested CMV seronegative and was one of the 352 seronegative cohort members. A peripheral blood sample was provided by each donor, and peripheral blood mononuclear cells were used for TCR beta sequencing. The Qiagen DNeasy Blood Extraction Kit was used to extract genomic DNA from the blood cell samples.

The chain joins TRBV4-3 to TRBJ2-1, with 10 bases aligning to TRBD2. This TCR came from a woman aged 25 to 39 in good health and CMV-seronegative. The material sequenced was PBMCs. CDR3 sequence: CASSTSGEVNNEQFF. The sequence in DNA is TGCGCCAGCAGCACTAGCGGGGAAGTTAACAATGAGCAGTTCTTC.